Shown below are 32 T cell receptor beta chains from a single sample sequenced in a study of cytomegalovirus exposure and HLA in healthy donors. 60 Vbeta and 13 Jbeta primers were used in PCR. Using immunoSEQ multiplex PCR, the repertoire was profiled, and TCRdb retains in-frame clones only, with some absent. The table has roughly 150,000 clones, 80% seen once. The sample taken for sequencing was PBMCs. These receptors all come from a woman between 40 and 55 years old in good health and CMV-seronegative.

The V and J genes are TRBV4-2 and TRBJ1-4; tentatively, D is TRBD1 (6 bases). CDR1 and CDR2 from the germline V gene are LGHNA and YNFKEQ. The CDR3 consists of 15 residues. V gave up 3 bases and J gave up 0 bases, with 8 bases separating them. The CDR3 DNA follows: TGTGCCAGCAGCCAGGACAGTGCAACTAATGAAAAACTGTTTTTT. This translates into CASSQDSATNEKLFF.

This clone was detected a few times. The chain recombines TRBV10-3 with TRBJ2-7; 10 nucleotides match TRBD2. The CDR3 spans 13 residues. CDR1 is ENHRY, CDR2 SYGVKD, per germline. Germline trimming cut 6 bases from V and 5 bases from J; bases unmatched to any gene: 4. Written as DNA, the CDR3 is TGTGCCATCAGATTAGCGGGAGGACACGAGCAGTACTTC. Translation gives CAIRLAGGHEQYF.

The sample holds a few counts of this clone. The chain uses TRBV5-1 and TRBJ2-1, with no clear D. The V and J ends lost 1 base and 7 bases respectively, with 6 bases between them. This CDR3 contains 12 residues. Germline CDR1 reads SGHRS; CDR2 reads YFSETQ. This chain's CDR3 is CASSLPSNEQFF. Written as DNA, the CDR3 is TGCGCCAGCAGCTTGCCGAGTAATGAGCAGTTCTTC.

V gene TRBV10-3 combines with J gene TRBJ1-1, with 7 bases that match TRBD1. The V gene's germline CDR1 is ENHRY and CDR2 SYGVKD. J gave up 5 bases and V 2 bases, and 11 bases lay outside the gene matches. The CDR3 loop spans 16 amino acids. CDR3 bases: TGTGCCATCAGTGAGGGACAGGCTAATTTGAGGACTGAAGCTTTCTTT. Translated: CAISEGQANLRTEAFF.

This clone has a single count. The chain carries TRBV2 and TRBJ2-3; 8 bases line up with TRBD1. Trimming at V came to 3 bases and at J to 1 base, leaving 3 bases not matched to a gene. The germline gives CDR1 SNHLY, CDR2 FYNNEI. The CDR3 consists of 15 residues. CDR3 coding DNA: TGTGCCAGCAGTGAGAGGGACAGGCGCACAGATACGCAGTATTTT. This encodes CASSERDRRTDTQYF. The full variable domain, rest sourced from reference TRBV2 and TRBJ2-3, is EPEVTQTPSHQVTQMGQEVILRCVPISNHLYFYWYRQILGQKVEFLVSFYNNEISEKSEIFDDQFSVERPDGSNFTLKIRSTKLEDSAMYFCASSERDRRTDTQYFGPGTRLTVL.

The CDR3 DNA sequence: TGTGCCAGCAGCAGAGACAGGTCGCCCTCCTACGAGCAGTACTTC. This gives the protein CASSRDRSPSYEQYF. This chain uses TRBV7-8 with TRBJ2-7, with D tentatively TRBD1 (6 bases). The germline CDR1 and CDR2 sequences are SGHVS and FQNEAQ. This CDR3 spans 15 amino acids. The V end lost 5 bases, the J end lost 0 bases, and 14 bases lay between the germline ends.

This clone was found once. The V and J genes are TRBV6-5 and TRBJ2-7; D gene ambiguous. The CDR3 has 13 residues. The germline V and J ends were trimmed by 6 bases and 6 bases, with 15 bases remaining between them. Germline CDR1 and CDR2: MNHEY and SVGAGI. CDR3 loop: CASRMRPGGEQYF. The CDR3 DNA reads TGTGCCAGCAGAATGAGACCCGGCGGCGAGCAGTACTTC.

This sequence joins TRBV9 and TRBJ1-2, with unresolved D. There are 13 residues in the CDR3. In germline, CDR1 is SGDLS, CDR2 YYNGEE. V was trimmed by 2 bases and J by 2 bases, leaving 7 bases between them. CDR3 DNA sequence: TGTGCCAGCAGCGTGCGGCAGAACTATGGCTACACCTTC. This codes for CASSVRQNYGYTF. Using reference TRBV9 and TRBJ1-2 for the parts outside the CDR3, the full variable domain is DSGVTQTPKHLITATGQRVTLRCSPRSGDLSVYWYQQSLDQGLQFLIQYYNGEERAKGNILERFSAQQFPDLHSELNLSSLELGDSALYFCASSVRQNYGYTFGSGTRLTVV.

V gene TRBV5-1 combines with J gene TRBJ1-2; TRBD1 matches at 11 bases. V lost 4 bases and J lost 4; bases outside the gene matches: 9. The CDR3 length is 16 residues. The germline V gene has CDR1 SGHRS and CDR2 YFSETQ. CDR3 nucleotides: TGCGCCAGCAGCCTAGGAGGGACAGGGGGGGGCTATGGCTACACCTTC. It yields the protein CASSLGGTGGGYGYTF.

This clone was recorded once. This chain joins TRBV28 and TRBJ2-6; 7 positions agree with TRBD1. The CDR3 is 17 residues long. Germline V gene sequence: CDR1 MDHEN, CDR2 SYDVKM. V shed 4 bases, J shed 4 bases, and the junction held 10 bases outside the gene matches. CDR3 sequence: CASSSDRVGGGANVLTF. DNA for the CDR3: TGTGCCAGCAGTTCCGACAGGGTCGGTGGGGGGGCCAACGTCCTGACTTTC.

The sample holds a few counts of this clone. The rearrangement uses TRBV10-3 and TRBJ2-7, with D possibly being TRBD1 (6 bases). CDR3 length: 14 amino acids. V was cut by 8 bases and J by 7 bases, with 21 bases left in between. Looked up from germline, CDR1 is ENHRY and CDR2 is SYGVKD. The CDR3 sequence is CAIDRDPRRGEQYF. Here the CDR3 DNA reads TGTGCCATCGATCGGGACCCGCGAAGGGGGGAGCAGTACTTC.

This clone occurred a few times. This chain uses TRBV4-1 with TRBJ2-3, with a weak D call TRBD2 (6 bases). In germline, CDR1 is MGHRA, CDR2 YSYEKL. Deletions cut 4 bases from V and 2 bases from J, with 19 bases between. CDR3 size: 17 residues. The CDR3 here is CASSPGGLALNTDTQYF. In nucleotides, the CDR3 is TGCGCCAGCAGCCCCGGGGGATTAGCTTTGAACACAGATACGCAGTATTTT.

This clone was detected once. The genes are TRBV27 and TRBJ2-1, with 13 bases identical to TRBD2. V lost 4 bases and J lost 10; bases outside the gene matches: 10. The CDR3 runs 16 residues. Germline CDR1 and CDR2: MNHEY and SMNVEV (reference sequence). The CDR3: CASSSLTSGRHFEQFF. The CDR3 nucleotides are TGTGCCAGCAGTTCCCTGACTAGCGGGAGGCATTTCGAGCAGTTCTTC.

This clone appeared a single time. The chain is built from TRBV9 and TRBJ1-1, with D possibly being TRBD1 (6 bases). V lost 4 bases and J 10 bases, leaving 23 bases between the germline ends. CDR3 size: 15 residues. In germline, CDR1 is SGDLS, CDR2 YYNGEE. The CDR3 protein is CASSSRDRPTRRAFF. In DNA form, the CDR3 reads TGTGCCAGCAGCTCTAGAGACAGGCCAACCCGGAGAGCTTTCTTT. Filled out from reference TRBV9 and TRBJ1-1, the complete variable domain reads DSGVTQTPKHLITATGQRVTLRCSPRSGDLSVYWYQQSLDQGLQFLIQYYNGEERAKGNILERFSAQQFPDLHSELNLSSLELGDSALYFCASSSRDRPTRRAFFGQGTRLTVV.

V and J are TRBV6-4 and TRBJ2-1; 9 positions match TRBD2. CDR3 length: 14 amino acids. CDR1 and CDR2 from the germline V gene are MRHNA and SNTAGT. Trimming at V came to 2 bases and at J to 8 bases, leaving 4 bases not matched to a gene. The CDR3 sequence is CASSDKTSGHEQFF. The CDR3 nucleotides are TGTGCCAGCAGTGACAAGACTAGCGGCCATGAGCAGTTCTTC.

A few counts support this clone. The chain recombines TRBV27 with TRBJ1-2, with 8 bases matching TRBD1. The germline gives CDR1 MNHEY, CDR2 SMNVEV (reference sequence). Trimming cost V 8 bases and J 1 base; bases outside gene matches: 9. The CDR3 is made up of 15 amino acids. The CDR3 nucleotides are TGTGCCAGCGGATCACGCAGGGGGCGTAACTATGGCTACACCTTC. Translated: CASGSRRGRNYGYTF.

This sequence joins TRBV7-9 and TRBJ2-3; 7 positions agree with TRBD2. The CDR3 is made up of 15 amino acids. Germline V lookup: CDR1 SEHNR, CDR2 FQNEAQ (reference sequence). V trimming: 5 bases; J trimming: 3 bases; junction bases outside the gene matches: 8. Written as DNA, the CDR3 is TGTGCCAGCAGCCCAGGGAGGGGCGGGACAGATACGCAGTATTTT. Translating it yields CASSPGRGGTDTQYF.

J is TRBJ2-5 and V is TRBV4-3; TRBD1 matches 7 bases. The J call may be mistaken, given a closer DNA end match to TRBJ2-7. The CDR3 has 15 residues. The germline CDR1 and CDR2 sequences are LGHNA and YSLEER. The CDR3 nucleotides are TGCGCCAGCAGCCTATCCCCGACAGGGCAATACGAGCAGTACTTC. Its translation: CASSLSPTGQYEQYF.

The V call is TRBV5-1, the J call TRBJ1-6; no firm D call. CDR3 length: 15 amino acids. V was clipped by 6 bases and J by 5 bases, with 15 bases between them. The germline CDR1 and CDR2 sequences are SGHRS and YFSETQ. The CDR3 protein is CASNLGGGDNSPLHF. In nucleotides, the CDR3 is TGCGCCAGCAACCTAGGAGGCGGGGATAATTCACCCCTCCACTTT.

Here the CDR3 DNA reads TGTGCCAGCGGGGGACCGGGGGGACATGAGCAGTACTTC. It is translated as CASGGPGGHEQYF. The chain uses TRBV6-5 and TRBJ2-7; D may be TRBD2 (7 bases). The germline CDR1 and CDR2 sequences are MNHEY and SVGAGI. The ends were cut back, 8 bases at V and 7 bases at J, with 18 bases in the middle. This CDR3 comprises 13 residues.

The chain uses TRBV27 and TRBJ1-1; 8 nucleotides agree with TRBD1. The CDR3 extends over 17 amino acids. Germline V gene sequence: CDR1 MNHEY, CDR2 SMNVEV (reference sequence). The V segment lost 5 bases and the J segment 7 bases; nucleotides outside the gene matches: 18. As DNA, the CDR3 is TGTGCCAGCAGTCCCTACAGCTCGGACAGGGCAAAGGGTGAAGCTTTCTTT. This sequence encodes CASSPYSSDRAKGEAFF.

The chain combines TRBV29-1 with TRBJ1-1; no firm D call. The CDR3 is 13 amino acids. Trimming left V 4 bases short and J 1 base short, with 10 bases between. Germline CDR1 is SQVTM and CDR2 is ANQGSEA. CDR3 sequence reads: CSVVVGGNTEAFF. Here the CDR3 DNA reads TGCAGCGTTGTGGTAGGAGGGAACACTGAAGCTTTCTTT.

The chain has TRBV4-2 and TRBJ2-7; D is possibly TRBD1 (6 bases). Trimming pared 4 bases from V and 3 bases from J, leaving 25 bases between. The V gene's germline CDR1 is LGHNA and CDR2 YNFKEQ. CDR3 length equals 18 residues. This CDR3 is CASSLKSLSGTSDYEQYF. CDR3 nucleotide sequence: TGTGCCAGCAGCCTAAAATCTCTCTCCGGGACATCAGACTACGAGCAGTACTTC.

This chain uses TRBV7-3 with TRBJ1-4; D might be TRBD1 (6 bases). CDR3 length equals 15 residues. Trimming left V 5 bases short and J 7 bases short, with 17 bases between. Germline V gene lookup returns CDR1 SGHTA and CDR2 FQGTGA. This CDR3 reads CASSRTGGLREKLFF. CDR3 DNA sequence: TGTGCCAGCAGCCGCACTGGGGGCCTACGTGAAAAACTGTTTTTT.

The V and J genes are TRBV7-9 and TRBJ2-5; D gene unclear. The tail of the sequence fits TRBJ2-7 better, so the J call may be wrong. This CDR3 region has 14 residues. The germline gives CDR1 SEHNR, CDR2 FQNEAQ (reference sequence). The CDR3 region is CASSLSVLPYEQYF. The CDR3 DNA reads TGTGCCAGCAGCTTATCCGTCCTTCCCTACGAGCAGTACTTC.

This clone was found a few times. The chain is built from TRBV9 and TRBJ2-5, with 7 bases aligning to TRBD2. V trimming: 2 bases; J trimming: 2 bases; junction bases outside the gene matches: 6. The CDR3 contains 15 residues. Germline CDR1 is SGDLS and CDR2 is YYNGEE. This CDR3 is CASSVGGGTQETQYF. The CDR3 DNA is TGTGCCAGCAGCGTTGGCGGGGGAACACAAGAGACCCAGTACTTC.

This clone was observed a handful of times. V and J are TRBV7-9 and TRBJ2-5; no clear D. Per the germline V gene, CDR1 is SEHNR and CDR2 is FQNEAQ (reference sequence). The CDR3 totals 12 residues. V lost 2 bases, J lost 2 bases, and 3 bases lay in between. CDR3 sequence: CASSLPQETQYF. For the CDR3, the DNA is TGTGCCAGCAGCTTACCACAAGAGACCCAGTACTTC. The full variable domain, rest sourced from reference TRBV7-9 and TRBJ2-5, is DTGVSQNPRHKITKRGQNVTFRCDPISEHNRLYWYRQTLGQGPEFLTYFQNEAQLEKSRLLSDRFSAERPKGSFSTLEIQRTEQGDSAMYLCASSLPQETQYFGPGTRLLVL.

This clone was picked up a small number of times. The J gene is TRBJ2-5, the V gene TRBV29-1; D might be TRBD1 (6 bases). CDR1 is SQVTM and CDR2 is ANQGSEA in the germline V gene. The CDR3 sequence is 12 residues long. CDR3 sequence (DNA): TGCAGAGCAGAGGGGGAGTGGGAGACCCAGTACTTC. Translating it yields CRAEGEWETQYF. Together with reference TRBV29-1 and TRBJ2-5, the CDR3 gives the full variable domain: SAVISQKPSRDICQRGTSLTIQCQVDSQVTMMFWYRQQPGQSLTLIATANQGSEATYESGFVIDKFPISRPNLTFSTLTVSNMSPEDSSIYLCRAEGEWETQYFGPGTRLLVL.

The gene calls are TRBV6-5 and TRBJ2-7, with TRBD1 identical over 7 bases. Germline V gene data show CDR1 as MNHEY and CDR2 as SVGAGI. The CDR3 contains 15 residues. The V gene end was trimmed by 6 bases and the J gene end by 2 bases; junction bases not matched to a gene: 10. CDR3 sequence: CASRYYRDRTYEQYF. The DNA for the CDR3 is TGTGCCAGCAGGTATTACCGGGACAGAACCTACGAGCAGTACTTC.

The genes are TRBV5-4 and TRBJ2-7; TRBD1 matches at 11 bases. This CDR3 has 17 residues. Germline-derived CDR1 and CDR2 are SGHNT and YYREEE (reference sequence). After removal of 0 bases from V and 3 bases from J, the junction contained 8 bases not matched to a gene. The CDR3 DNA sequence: TGTGCCAGCAGCTTGGGGGGGACAGGGGGTGCCGGCTACGAGCAGTACTTC. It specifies CASSLGGTGGAGYEQYF.

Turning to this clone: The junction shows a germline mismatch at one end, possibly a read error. The CDR3, as DNA: TGTGCCAGCAGCCCTCTATCCTCTGGGGCCAACGGCCTGACTTTC. Protein sequence: CASSPLSSGANGLTF. This chain connects TRBV28 to TRBJ2-6; a weak D match, TRBD1 (5 bases). The CDR3 runs to 15 residues. Germline CDR1 MDHEN, CDR2 SYDVKM.

CDR3 sequence: CASSVMDRKNTEAFF. CDR3 bases: TGTGCCAGCAGTGTGATGGACAGGAAAAACACTGAAGCTTTCTTT. V is TRBV6-1 and J is TRBJ1-1; 7 positions match TRBD1. The junction had 7 bases not matched to a gene; V was cut back by 4 bases and J by 2 bases. This CDR3 region has 15 residues. The germline gives CDR1 MNHNS, CDR2 SASEGT.